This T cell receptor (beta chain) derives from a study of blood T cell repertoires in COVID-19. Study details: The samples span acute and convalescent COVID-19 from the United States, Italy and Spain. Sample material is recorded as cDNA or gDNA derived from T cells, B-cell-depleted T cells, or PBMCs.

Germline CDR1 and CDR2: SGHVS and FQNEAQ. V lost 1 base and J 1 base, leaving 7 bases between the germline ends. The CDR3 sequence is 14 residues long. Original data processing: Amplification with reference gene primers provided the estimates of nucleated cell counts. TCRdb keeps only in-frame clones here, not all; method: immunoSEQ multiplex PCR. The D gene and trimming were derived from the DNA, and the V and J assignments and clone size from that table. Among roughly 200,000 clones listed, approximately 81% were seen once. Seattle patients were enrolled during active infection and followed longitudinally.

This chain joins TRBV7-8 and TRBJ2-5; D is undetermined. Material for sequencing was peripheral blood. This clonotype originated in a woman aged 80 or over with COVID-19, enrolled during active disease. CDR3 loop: CASSLGQIQETQYF. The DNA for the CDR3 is TGTGCCAGCAGCTTAGGTCAGATCCAAGAGACCCAGTACTTC.